The clone carrying this TCR beta chain has a handful of counts. The sample originates from a study of human T cells and chemical hapten exposure. Study-wide context: Once 0.01% DPC had been applied to the upper back by patch test, readings were taken at 6 days. Patients, chiefly female, had alopecia areata, totalis or universalis.

CDR3 size: 14 residues. Trimming cost V 2 bases and J 4 bases, with 9 bases left between them. In TCRdb, the RACE reads were re-called with MiXCR into one record per CDR3 protein. The data contain tens of thousands of distinct CDR3 sequences, approximately 11% of them singletons. Time point described: pre-sensitization, week 0. Described treatment: therapeutic diphenylcyclopropenone sensitization with weekly scalp DPC. The sample consisted of whole blood, taken in connection with sensitization to the hapten diphenylcyclopropenone (DPC). The receptor was derived from a woman aged 40 to 49 with alopecia areata. Some clones in this sample may be carry-over from other donors' samples. The chain carries TRBV12-3 or TRBV12-4 and TRBJ1-5; D call uncertain. The CDR3: CASSLRALNQPQHF. The CDR3 DNA sequence: TGTGCCAGCAGTTTACGTGCACTGAATCAGCCCCAGCATTTT.